This T cell receptor beta chain was sequenced in a study of T cell responses to AZD1222 COVID-19 vaccine. Study details: Second doses at about 4 or about 12 weeks were pooled. Findings of the study overall: Donors, mostly white British, included more females; clonal diversity was possibly underestimated.

Worth noting for this clone: Its antigen is undetermined.

TCRdb's table, derived via immunoSEQ multiplex PCR, lists solely in-frame clones and lacks some. The sample consists of roughly 130,000 clones, around 90% of them appearing once. The clonotype originates from an adult in good health. The sequences come from peripheral blood, collected on day 0 of AZD1222 vaccination.

The CDR3 here is CASSSWGQHTDTQYF. The CDR3 DNA reads TGTGCCAGCAGCTCCTGGGGGCAGCACACAGATACGCAGTATTTT. The chain employs TRBV11-3 and TRBJ2-3; D is possibly TRBD1 (6 bases). CDR3 length equals 15 residues. Germline V gene lookup returns CDR1 SGHNT and CDR2 YENEEA. Trimming removed 4 bases from V and 2 bases from J, with 13 bases in between.